This is a list of T cell receptor beta chains from one sample in a study of a mutant IDH1 vaccine in newly diagnosed glioma. The method was immunoSEQ multiplex PCR; TCRdb's version includes in-frame clones alone and lacks a portion of them. The sample holds around 94,000 clones, roughly 86% seen once. These TCRs are of unknown antigen specificity. The sample here was PBMCs, taken from a glioma patient whose treatment included an IDH1 peptide vaccine. The receptor set was obtained from a woman aged 50 to 65 with glioma. CDR3s include the opening cysteine and the closing phenylalanine or tryptophan. The D gene is left open where the match is weak. For some rows the clone size is stated as once, few or many, or as a class when expanded; others skip it.

NA | TRBJ1-2 | NA | TRBV30 | CAWSVGLGENYGYTF | TGTGCCTGGAGTGTAGGACTCGGTGAAAACTATGGCTACACCTTC
few | TRBJ1-4 | NA | TRBV7-9 | CASSPTENEKLFF | TGTGCCAGCAGCCCGACAGAGAATGAAAAACTGTTTTTT
NA | TRBJ2-7 | TRBD1 | TRBV28 | CASSFRDRGYEQYF | TGTGCCAGCAGTTTCCGGGACAGGGGATACGAGCAGTACTTC
NA | TRBJ2-5 | NA | TRBV28 | CASSLSKTPRETQYF | TGTGCCAGCAGTTTGAGTAAGACCCCTAGGGAGACCCAGTACTTC
NA | TRBJ1-1 | NA | TRBV30 | CAWTDLMNTEAFF | TGTGCCTGGACGGACCTAATGAACACTGAAGCTTTCTTT
once | TRBJ1-1 | TRBD1 | TRBV6-1 | CASTGQGGMNTEAFF | TGTGCCAGCACCGGACAGGGTGGGATGAACACTGAAGCTTTCTTT
NA | TRBJ2-2 | NA | TRBV7-9 | CASSLVGPNTGELFF | TGTGCCAGCAGTCTAGTAGGGCCGAACACCGGGGAGCTGTTTTTT
NA | TRBJ2-6 | TRBD1 | TRBV27 | CASSLDGTAGGLGANVLTF | TGTGCCAGCAGTCTCGATGGAACGGCAGGGGGTCTTGGGGCCAACGTCCTGACTTTC
NA | TRBJ1-2 | NA | TRBV10-1 | CASNPYYTF | TGCGCCAGCAACCCCTACTACACCTTC
NA | TRBJ1-2 | NA | TRBV25-1 | CASTIGSAGYTF | TGTGCCAGCACCATTGGTTCGGCCGGCTACACCTTC